This TCR beta chain was captured in a study of OX40 agonist ivuxolimab in advanced cancers. Profiling relied on immunoSEQ multiplex PCR, and the TCRdb table lists in-frame clones only, not all of them. The top ten hold roughly 4.5% of the sample, which has about 77,000 clones, over 70% seen once. As regards this clone: Its cognate antigen is unknown.

Regarding the study as a whole: Blood T cells, both CD4+ and CD8+, expanded clonally by week 6 at 0.1 to 3.0 mg/kg. Fewer expanded clones were found on average in CD4+ than in CD8+ T cells.

CDR3 length: 11 amino acids. V was cut by 8 bases and J by 8 bases, with 15 bases left in between. Germline CDR1 and CDR2: SQVTM and ANQGSEA. The TCR sequence derives from an adult with an advanced solid tumor such as melanoma, head and neck, liver or kidney cancer. The sample here was CD4+ or CD8+ T cells sorted from blood, taken in a trial of the OX40 agonist ivuxolimab. The V call is TRBV29-1, the J call TRBJ1-2, with D tentatively TRBD1 (6 bases). CDR3 protein: CSLGGTEGYTF. The CDR3 bases are TGCAGCCTGGGGGGCACGGAGGGCTACACCTTC.